The source of this T cell receptor beta chain is a study of cytomegalovirus exposure and HLA in healthy donors. Study conclusions and caveats: Donor immune exposure was known only as CMV serostatus. Later analysis revealed greater clonal expansion in HLA-associated TCR beta chains than in equally common others.

For this clone: Its antigen is still unknown.

Vbeta (60) and Jbeta (13) primers were used in the PCR. Here immunoSEQ multiplex PCR was the method, and the copy in TCRdb shows in-frame clones only, minus some. This sample's table has about 130,000 clones. The TCR comes from a man younger than 35 in good health and CMV-seronegative. Sequencing input: PBMCs.

The CDR3 DNA follows: TGTGCCTGGAGTGTGGCTGAGGGGCAGTTCTTC. It translates to CAWSVAEGQFF. The rearrangement links TRBV30 to TRBJ2-1; a possible D gene is TRBD2 (5 bases). The CDR3 contains 11 residues. Germline V gives CDR1 GTSNPN, CDR2 SVGIG (reference sequence). V lost 0 bases and J lost 12, with 9 bases in between.